Listed below are T cell receptor beta chains from one sample, sequenced in a study of T cell responses to AZD1222 COVID-19 vaccine. Measured with immunoSEQ multiplex PCR; TCRdb has only the in-frame clones, and not every one. The sample consists of about 160,000 clones, 90% of them appearing once. The sequencing here drew on peripheral blood, taken 28 days after the second AZD1222 dose. These receptors were taken from an adult who received the AZD1222 COVID-19 vaccine. Both conserved end residues are part of each CDR3. A D gene is named only where the DNA matches it firmly. Some rows have no size entry. The others give once, few or many, or a class for an expanded clone.

j_call | clone_size | d_call | v_call | cdr3_nt | cdr3_aa
TRBJ1-5 | - | - | TRBV12-3/TRBV12-4 | TGTGCCAGCAGTTTACAGGGTCAGCCCCAGCATTTT | CASSLQGQPQHF
TRBJ1-2 | few | - | TRBV29-1 | TGCAGCGTTGAAATGTTATCCTATGGCTACACCTTC | CSVEMLSYGYTF
TRBJ1-6 | - | TRBD1 | TRBV12-3/TRBV12-4 | TGTGCCAGCAGCCCTGACAGGGATTCACCCCTCCACTTT | CASSPDRDSPLHF
TRBJ1-1 | - | TRBD1 | TRBV5-5 | TGTGCCAGCAGCCCCATTATGAGGGACAGGGTACTGGAAGCTGAAGCTTTCTTT | CASSPIMRDRVLEAEAFF
TRBJ1-5 | - | TRBD1 | TRBV15 | TGTGCCACCAGCCTGACAGGGGGGCTTAGGTTGGATCAGCCCCAGCATTTT | CATSLTGGLRLDQPQHF
TRBJ1-1 | - | - | TRBV6-5 | TGTGCCAGCAGTTACTCGGGTCAGGGCAAAAACACTGAAGCTTTCTTT | CASSYSGQGKNTEAFF
TRBJ1-4 | - | TRBD1 | TRBV7-8 | TGTGCCAGCAGCTTAGCCGCAGGGGGGAGCTTTAATGAAAAACTGTTTTTT | CASSLAAGGSFNEKLFF
TRBJ2-7 | - | TRBD2 | TRBV30 | TGTGCCTGGAGGACTAGCGGGAGTGGCGAGCAGTACTTC | CAWRTSGSGEQYF
TRBJ2-1 | - | TRBD1 | TRBV3-1/TRBV3-2 | TGTGCCAGCAGCCAAGGGATAGGGACAGTGAACAATGAGCAGTTCTTC | CASSQGIGTVNNEQFF
TRBJ2-3 | - | TRBD1 | TRBV27 | TGTGCCAGCAGCGCCACAGGGGCTACGCAGTATTTT | CASSATGATQYF
TRBJ2-7 | few | - | TRBV4-2 | TGTGCCAGCAGCCAAGAAACGGGAGACAGCTCCTACGAGCAGTACTTC | CASSQETGDSSYEQYF
TRBJ2-7 | - | - | TRBV6-2/TRBV6-3 | TGTGCCAGCAGCCCGTTGAACTACGAGCAGTACTTC | CASSPLNYEQYF
TRBJ2-3 | - | - | TRBV6-4 | TGTGCCAGCAGCTCCCGAGGGTTGGGCTCCCAAACAGATACGCAGTATTTT | CASSSRGLGSQTDTQYF
TRBJ2-7 | - | TRBD2 | TRBV5-1 | TGCGCCAGCAGCTTGGGACTAGCGGGAGCAGTAAGATTGTACGAGCAGTACTTC | CASSLGLAGAVRLYEQYF
TRBJ2-1 | - | - | TRBV12-3/TRBV12-4 | TGTGCCAGCAGTTTAGTGGACAATGAGCAGTTCTTC | CASSLVDNEQFF
TRBJ2-1 | - | TRBD1 | TRBV6-5 | TGTGCCAGCAGTTACCCCGGGACAGGGCAGTTCTTC | CASSYPGTGQFF
TRBJ2-2 | - | - | TRBV3-1/TRBV3-2 | TGTGCCAGCAGGGGGGGGACAGATGTCACCGGGGAGCTGTTTTTT | CASRGGTDVTGELFF
TRBJ2-7 | - | - | TRBV13 | TGTGCCAGCAGCCCGGGGACCGGAAACGAGCAGTACTTC | CASSPGTGNEQYF
TRBJ1-3 | - | TRBD1 | TRBV3-1/TRBV3-2 | TGTGCCAGCAGCCCAGGGGGGGGGAGAGGAAACACCATATATTTT | CASSPGGGRGNTIYF
TRBJ1-5 | - | - | TRBV6-5 | TGTGCCAGCGCGGGGGAGGGTAGCAATCAGCCCCAGCATTTT | CASAGEGSNQPQHF
TRBJ2-3 | once | - | TRBV19 | TGTGCCAGTAGTATCCCCGGACGTGGCCCCCCAGATACGCAGTATTTT | CASSIPGRGPPDTQYF
TRBJ2-3 | - | - | TRBV5-6 | TGTGCCAGCAGCTTGGCCGGGGAAGCGGGCACAGATACGCAGTATTTT | CASSLAGEAGTDTQYF
TRBJ1-2 | - | - | TRBV19 | TGTGCCAGTAGCCCCGGAAAGATCGGCCCGGATGGCTACACCTTC | CASSPGKIGPDGYTF
TRBJ2-7 | - | - | TRBV3-1/TRBV3-2 | TGTGCCAGCAGCCAAGCGGGCGGTGAGACCTACGAGCAGTACTTC | CASSQAGGETYEQYF
TRBJ1-4 | once | - | TRBV25-1 | TGTGCCAGCAGTGAAGGAACGCCGGGGGAAAAACTGTTTTTT | CASSEGTPGEKLFF
TRBJ1-4 | - | - | TRBV19 | TGTGCCAGTAGTGCCAGGTATCCTCAGGATGAAAAACTGTTTTTT | CASSARYPQDEKLFF
TRBJ1-6 | - | TRBD1 | TRBV19 | TGTGCCAGTAGTATGGACAGGTTTAATTCACCCCTCCACTTT | CASSMDRFNSPLHF
TRBJ2-7 | few | TRBD1 | TRBV10-2 | TGCGCCAGCAGTGTCAGGGGGCGATACGAGCAGTACTTC | CASSVRGRYEQYF
TRBJ1-5 | - | TRBD1 | TRBV2 | TGTGCCAGCAGTTCCGACAGGGTGAACCAGCCCCAGCATTTT | CASSSDRVNQPQHF
TRBJ2-7 | once | - | TRBV5-1 | TGCGCCAGCAGCTACATCAGCGGATCGTGGGAGCAGTACTTC | CASSYISGSWEQYF
TRBJ1-1 | - | - | TRBV5-1 | TGCGCCAGCAGCTTGGAGAGTTGGAGCACTGAAGCTTTCTTT | CASSLESWSTEAFF
TRBJ2-3 | - | TRBD2 | TRBV11-2 | TGTGCCAGGCATGCGCGACTAGCTCAGAAAACAGATACGCAGTATTTT | CARHARLAQKTDTQYF
TRBJ1-5 | few | - | TRBV3-1/TRBV3-2 | TGTGCCAGCAGCCAAGCAATGTATAGCAATCAGCCCCAGCATTTT | CASSQAMYSNQPQHF
TRBJ2-7 | few | - | TRBV18 | TGTGCCAGCTCACCCGGGTCGGCAGGGGACGAGCAGTACTTC | CASSPGSAGDEQYF
TRBJ1-2 | once | TRBD1 | TRBV11-2 | TGTGCCAGCAGCTTTGGACAGGGGAACTATGGCTACACCTTC | CASSFGQGNYGYTF
TRBJ1-2 | - | TRBD1 | TRBV19 | TGTGCCAGTAGTCCCCGGGACAGGGACGATGGCTACACCTTC | CASSPRDRDDGYTF
TRBJ1-2 | few | - | TRBV30 | TGTGCCTGGAGTGGTGAAGCTAACTATGGCTACACCTTC | CAWSGEANYGYTF
TRBJ1-1 | - | TRBD1 | TRBV14 | TGTGCCAGCAGCCAAATACCCGGACAGGTCGAAGCTTTCTTT | CASSQIPGQVEAFF
TRBJ1-2 | - | - | TRBV24-1 | TGTGCCACCAGTGCCGCAGTACGGGACTATGGCTACACCTTC | CATSAAVRDYGYTF
TRBJ1-2 | few | - | TRBV7-9 | TGTGCCAGCAGCTCCGGTCAGGACTATGGCTACACCTTC | CASSSGQDYGYTF
TRBJ1-1 | - | - | TRBV6-5 | TGTGCCAGCGAAGGGGCAGGGAGGACTGAAGCTTTCTTT | CASEGAGRTEAFF
TRBJ2-1 | many | - | TRBV5-4 | TGTGCCAGCAGAGACCCAGGGGAATCCTACAATGAGCAGTTCTTC | CASRDPGESYNEQFF
TRBJ1-1 | - | TRBD1 | TRBV12-3/TRBV12-4 | TGTGCCAGCCGACAGGGTTGGGCCACTGAAGCTTTCTTT | CASRQGWATEAFF